The entry that follows covers one T cell receptor (beta chain) sequence. Its antigen is unidentified. From germline, CDR1 is SGHNT and CDR2 YYREEE (reference sequence). Trimming at V came to 0 bases and at J to 0 bases, leaving 6 bases not matched to a gene. The CDR3 covers 18 residues. Researchers divided each subset's genomic DNA evenly across several immunoSEQ plates. Sequenced by immunoSEQ multiplex PCR; TCRdb stores in-frame clones only, minus some. The data hold 2 million to 2.5 million clones, with less than 95% observed a single time. These data originate in a study of shared clonotypes between healthy human individuals. The study's findings and limits: Clonotypes shared by all four sorted-subset donors had higher generation probabilities than non-shared clonotypes.

The genes are TRBV5-4 and TRBJ2-1; 10 positions agree with TRBD2. The clonotype comes from a man in his late teens or twenties in good health. Some clones in this sample may be carry-over from other donors' samples. Source material: naive CD4+ T cells from PBMCs. Subset indicated: CD45RA+ positively selected. CDR3 amino acids: CASSLGLAGLSSYNEQFF. The DNA for the CDR3 is TGTGCCAGCAGCTTGGGACTAGCGGGCCTAAGCTCCTACAATGAGCAGTTCTTC.